This TCR beta chain appears in the sequencing data of a study of identical twins. General study points: Sharing of beta out-of-frame sequences by twins showed a weaker excess.

One entry per CDR3 protein results from TCRdb running MiXCR on the 5' RACE reads. This table holds 450,000 or so distinct CDR3 sequences, 20% to 25% found once. The CDR3 spans 14 residues. Germline assignment: CDR1 LGHDT and CDR2 YNNKEL (reference sequence). Trimming shortened V by 4 bases and J by 8 bases, and 15 bases separated the two germline ends. Points on this clonotype: The antigen remains undetermined.

This sample was shared with a second study, whose subject was T cells expressing NK-cell markers. That source notes: The CD3+CD56-NKG2C+ fraction of several donors was likewise dominated by these clonotypes.

The sequence derives from a woman under 30 in good health. The chain employs TRBV3-1 and TRBJ2-1, with D possibly being TRBD2 (6 bases). Sequences were obtained from CD4+ T cells sorted from blood. The CDR3 here is CASSLTHSGDEQFF. As DNA, the CDR3 is TGTGCCAGCAGCCTGACTCACTCGGGGGATGAGCAGTTCTTC.